This T cell receptor (beta chain) was profiled in a study of cytomegalovirus exposure and HLA in healthy donors. The CDR3 is made up of 14 amino acids. CDR1 and CDR2 from the germline V gene are SGDLS and YYNGEE. The V and J ends lost 0 bases and 4 bases respectively, with 7 bases between them. This PCR relied on a set of 60 Vbeta primers and 13 Jbeta primers. Some clones are missing from TCRdb's copy, which holds only in-frame ones; the method was immunoSEQ multiplex PCR. The repertoire holds 170,000 or so clones, with 70% to 85% as singletons. With respect to this clone: Its cognate antigen is unknown.

Overall study results and limits: Analysis was carried out at a later point, and it linked a missense DCLRE1C variant to TCR beta V- and J-gene trimming.

This receptor was taken from a woman aged 25 to 39 in good health and CMV-seronegative. The chain joins TRBV9 to TRBJ2-2; D unclear. The material sequenced was PBMCs. This CDR3 reads CASSVGFSTGELFF. The CDR3 bases are TGTGCCAGCAGCGTAGGGTTTAGCACCGGGGAGCTGTTTTTT. Using reference TRBV9 and TRBJ2-2 for the parts outside the CDR3, the full variable domain is DSGVTQTPKHLITATGQRVTLRCSPRSGDLSVYWYQQSLDQGLQFLIQYYNGEERAKGNILERFSAQQFPDLHSELNLSSLELGDSALYFCASSVGFSTGELFFGEGSRLTVL.